One sample yielded the 3 T cell receptor beta chains listed below, sequenced in a study of regulatory T cells in long-lasting Graves disease. Arm-PCR of CDR3 regions and iRepertoire HTBI primers were used to build TCR beta libraries. TCRdb reprocessed the multiplex PCR reads via MiXCR and lists one record per CDR3 protein. Altogether hundreds of thousands of distinct CDR3 sequences are present, roughly 15% being singletons, with the ten largest covering under 20%. The time point is: newly diagnosed GD, antithyroid drugs for less than 3 months. PBMC-extracted RNA yielded the TCR library. The data also belong to a second study, concerning T cells in Graves' hyperthyroidism and ophthalmopathy.

Sequencing used peripheral blood mononuclear cells (PBMCs), obtained at new diagnosis, from a patient treated with antithyroid drugs. The receptors stem from a woman in her 30s with Graves disease.

This clonotype has just a few counts. CDR3 residues: CAWSIQGTTNEKLFF. CDR3 nucleotide sequence: TGTGCCTGGAGCATCCAGGGAACTACTAATGAAAAACTGTTTTTT. The rearrangement uses TRBV30 and TRBJ1-4, with D perhaps matching TRBD1 (5 bases). The V gene lost 3 bases and the J gene lost 2 bases, with 13 bases spanning the gap. Germline CDR1 GTSNPN, CDR2 SVGIG (reference sequence). There are 15 residues in the CDR3.

Ten or more counts support this clonotype. This chain joins TRBV7-9 and TRBJ1-2; D may be TRBD1 (5 bases). The CDR3 loop spans 12 amino acids. Germline V CDR1 and CDR2: SEHNR, FQNEAQ (reference sequence). V was pared by 1 base and J by 7 bases, with 7 bases between. The CDR3 DNA sequence: TGTGCCAGCAGCTTAGAAACAGGTGGCTACACCTTC. This sequence encodes CASSLETGGYTF. Full variable domain (rest looked up from reference TRBV7-9 and TRBJ1-2): DTGVSQNPRHKITKRGQNVTFRCDPISEHNRLYWYRQTLGQGPEFLTYFQNEAQLEKSRLLSDRFSAERPKGSFSTLEIQRTEQGDSAMYLCASSLETGGYTFGSGTRLTVV.

This clonotype was found once. Sequence at one end of the junction differs from germline and may be a read error. The chain is built from TRBV5-1 and TRBJ1-4; D call uncertain. CDR3 length: 13 amino acids. The germline V gene has CDR1 SGHRS and CDR2 YFSETQ. CDR3 loop: CASSLDHNEKLFF. CDR3 nucleotide sequence: TGTGCCAGCAGCTTGGATCACAATGAAAAACTGTTTTTT.